The 20 T cell receptor beta chains in this list originate from one sample, sequenced in a study of blood T cell repertoires in COVID-19. Generated by immunoSEQ multiplex PCR, the TCRdb table keeps only in-frame clones and is missing some. The sample records approximately 170,000 clones, 75% to 90% being singletons. Sequencing was carried out using PBMCs or T cells enriched from blood (not recorded which). The receptors were sampled from a woman in her late teens or twenties who had recovered from COVID-19.

The genes are TRBV6-1 and TRBJ2-7; TRBD2 matches 7 bases. Looked up from germline, CDR1 is MNHNS and CDR2 is SASEGT. J gave up 7 bases and V 3 bases, and 21 bases lay outside the gene matches. The CDR3 contains 18 residues. DNA for the CDR3: TGTGCCAGCAGTGAGACCGAAGCGGGATGGGGGGGAGCGAAAGAGCAGTACTTC. It is translated as CASSETEAGWGGAKEQYF.

This chain connects TRBV27 to TRBJ1-2; TRBD1 is a possible D gene (6 bases). Between the trimmed V and J ends, which lost 0 bases and 6 bases, there was a span of 17 bases. Germline loops: CDR1 MNHEY, CDR2 SMNVEV (reference sequence). The CDR3 sequence is 16 residues long. DNA for the CDR3: TGTGCCAGCAGTTTATCGGGACCGTACAGGGCCCATGGCTACACCTTC. Translated: CASSLSGPYRAHGYTF.

J is TRBJ2-4 and V is TRBV11-2, with D maybe TRBD2 (6 bases). The CDR3 sequence is 14 residues long. CDR1 SGHAT and CDR2 FQNNGV come from the germline V gene. Deletions cut 6 bases from V and 6 bases from J, with 15 bases between. The CDR3 loop is CASRHIRGGNIQYF. The CDR3 coding sequence is TGTGCCAGCAGACATATACGGGGAGGAAACATTCAGTACTTC.

The chain has TRBV9 and TRBJ2-3, with TRBD2 matching over 14 bases. CDR3 length equals 16 residues. The germline V gene has CDR1 SGDLS and CDR2 YYNGEE. Trimming cost V 4 bases and J 6 bases; bases outside gene matches: 7. The CDR3 nucleotides read TGTGCCAGCAGCCCCCGACTAGCGGGAGGGCCGGATACGCAGTATTTT. It codes for CASSPRLAGGPDTQYF.

The chain couples TRBV4-3 to TRBJ2-1; 9 positions match TRBD2. CDR1 LGHNA and CDR2 YSLEER come from the germline V gene. J lost 3 bases, V lost 4 bases, and 1 base had no gene match. The CDR3 has 14 residues. In DNA form, the CDR3 reads TGCGCCAGCAGCCGTAGCGGGGGCTACAATGAGCAGTTCTTC. It yields the protein CASSRSGGYNEQFF.

The table lists this clone with a count of one. The V gene is TRBV27, the J gene TRBJ2-7; TRBD2 matches 13 bases. With 9 bases clipped from V and 2 bases from J, the junction kept 7 bases outside the gene matches. Germline lookup yields CDR1 MNHEY and CDR2 SMNVEV (reference sequence). The CDR3 runs to 15 residues. This CDR3 is CASRTGTSGAYEQYF. Here the CDR3 DNA reads TGTGCCAGTCGAACGGGGACTAGCGGGGCCTACGAGCAGTACTTC.

The V and J genes are TRBV10-3 and TRBJ2-7; 7 bases match TRBD2. The germline V gene has CDR1 ENHRY and CDR2 SYGVKD. The CDR3 runs to 14 residues. J gave up 2 bases and V 6 bases, and 7 bases lay outside the gene matches. The CDR3 DNA reads TGTGCCATCAGAAGGCGGGAGACCACCTACGAGCAGTACTTC. Encoded protein: CAIRRRETTYEQYF.

This clone came up once. The CDR3 region has the DNA TGTGCCAGCTCACCACCGCCAGGGGAGAGAAACACCATATATTTT. It specifies CASSPPPGERNTIYF. The J gene is TRBJ1-3, the V gene TRBV18; possible D gene TRBD1, 6 bases. The V and J ends lost 0 bases and 5 bases respectively, with 11 bases between them. In germline, CDR1 is KGHSH, CDR2 LQKENI. CDR3 length equals 15 residues.

The chain carries TRBV9 and TRBJ2-5; D is possibly TRBD1 (6 bases). Trimming stripped 0 bases from V and 0 bases from J, with 15 bases between. Germline lookup yields CDR1 SGDLS and CDR2 YYNGEE. The CDR3 is made up of 17 amino acids. Here the CDR3 reads CASSVAVGRGNQETQYF. CDR3 sequence (DNA): TGTGCCAGCAGCGTAGCAGTCGGCAGGGGAAACCAAGAGACCCAGTACTTC.

This chain uses TRBV6-5 with TRBJ2-1; possibly TRBD2 for D (6 bases). The germline CDR1 and CDR2 sequences are MNHEY and SVGAGI. V was shortened by 6 bases and J by 1 base, with 13 bases between the two germline ends. The CDR3 is 15 residues long. The CDR3 nucleotides are TGTGCCAGCAGAGTTATGGCGGGATCCTACAATGAGCAGTTCTTC. Residues: CASRVMAGSYNEQFF.

This clone showed up just a few times. The gene calls are TRBV7-3 and TRBJ1-5, with 8 bases matching TRBD1. The CDR3 covers 17 residues. Unmatched junction bases numbered 9, after V lost 1 base and J lost 4 bases. Germline V gives CDR1 SGHTA, CDR2 FQGTGA. Written as DNA, the CDR3 is TGTGCCAGCAGCTTAATGCGCCCAGGGGGCAATAATCAGCCCCAGCATTTT. As protein: CASSLMRPGGNNQPQHF.

The V gene is TRBV2, the J gene TRBJ2-6, with D hard to call. Germline CDR1 reads SNHLY; CDR2 reads FYNNEI. The CDR3 is 16 residues long. V was pared by 6 bases and J by 2 bases, with 14 bases between. The CDR3 loop reads CASREITTAGANVLTF. As DNA, the CDR3 is TGTGCCAGCAGGGAAATAACAACCGCTGGGGCCAACGTCCTGACTTTC.

The chain is built from TRBV19 and TRBJ2-6; D is perhaps TRBD2 (5 bases). The CDR3 is 17 amino acids. Germline assignment: CDR1 LNHDA and CDR2 SQIVND (reference sequence). V was clipped by 6 bases and J by 1 base, with 16 bases between them. The CDR3 loop reads CASRSGMVASGANVLTF. In DNA form, the CDR3 reads TGTGCCAGTAGGTCGGGAATGGTCGCGTCTGGGGCCAACGTCCTGACTTTC.

The chain has TRBV7-8 and TRBJ2-5; TRBD2 matches at 8 bases. The CDR3 is made up of 17 amino acids. Germline V gene data show CDR1 as SGHVS and CDR2 as FQNEAQ. V lost 2 bases, J lost 1 base, and 9 bases stayed unmatched. The CDR3 sequence is CASSLISASGSQETQYF. Written as DNA, the CDR3 is TGTGCCAGCAGCTTAATCTCGGCTAGCGGGTCCCAAGAGACCCAGTACTTC.

The count of this clone is one. The chain joins TRBV18 to TRBJ2-7; 9 bases line up with TRBD2. V lost 2 bases, J lost 6 bases, and 8 bases stayed unmatched. CDR3 length equals 15 residues. Germline V CDR1 and CDR2: KGHSH, LQKENI. The CDR3 protein is CASSPVQLAGSEQYF. The CDR3 region has the DNA TGTGCCAGCTCACCAGTGCAGCTAGCGGGAAGCGAGCAGTACTTC.

In DNA, the CDR3 is TGTGCCAGCAGTTACTCGGGAGCTCAAGAGACCCAGTACTTC. Translating gives CASSYSGAQETQYF. The chain uses TRBV6-2 or TRBV6-3 and TRBJ2-5; weak D call: TRBD2 (5 bases). Germline loops: CDR1 MNHEY, CDR2 SVGEGT. Deletions cut 0 bases from V and 2 bases from J, with 7 bases between. The CDR3 loop spans 14 amino acids.

This clone occurred a few times. This chain links TRBV28 with TRBJ2-2; a possible D gene is TRBD2 (6 bases). Germline CDR1 and CDR2: MDHEN and SYDVKM. Trimming removed 4 bases from V and 4 bases from J, with 25 bases in between. The CDR3 runs to 19 residues. Here the CDR3 reads CASSSSKVSGHLATGELFF. CDR3 bases: TGTGCCAGCAGTTCCAGCAAGGTTAGCGGTCATTTGGCCACCGGGGAGCTGTTTTTT.

The genes are TRBV30 and TRBJ2-7; possibly TRBD1 for D (6 bases). This CDR3 has 12 residues. Between the trimmed V and J ends, which lost 2 bases and 10 bases, there was a span of 15 bases. Germline CDR1 GTSNPN, CDR2 SVGIG (reference sequence). The CDR3 reads CAWSSGQLGQYF. The CDR3 bases are TGTGCCTGGAGTTCAGGACAGCTAGGACAGTACTTC.

The V gene is TRBV15, the J gene TRBJ2-7, with 12 bases lining up with TRBD2. J was trimmed by 3 bases and V by 5 bases; bases with no gene match: 5. This CDR3 is 15 amino acids long. In germline, CDR1 is LNHNV, CDR2 YYDKDF (reference sequence). This chain's CDR3 is CATSDGLAGHYEQYF. CDR3 nucleotides: TGTGCCACCAGCGATGGACTAGCGGGACACTACGAGCAGTACTTC.

This chain uses TRBV7-6 with TRBJ2-1; D not certain. Trimming cost V 5 bases and J 9 bases, with 14 bases left between them. The CDR3 has 13 residues. Germline values: CDR1 SGHVS, CDR2 FNYEAQ. The CDR3 region is CASSLMSSGEQFF. As DNA, the CDR3 is TGTGCCAGCAGCCTAATGAGTAGTGGTGAGCAGTTCTTC.